What follows are 2 T cell receptor beta chains derived from one specimen sequenced in a study of graft-versus-host responses after intestinal transplantation. Their antigens remain unidentified. The method was immunoSEQ multiplex PCR; TCRdb's version includes in-frame clones alone and lacks a portion of them. The sample records tens of thousands of clones, less than 90% being singletons. Sequencing was performed on unstimulated CD8+ T cells sorted from spleen or lymph node cells, taken before intestinal transplant. The origin of the receptors is a human donor who received an intestinal transplant.

This clone has only one observation. The chain joins TRBV5-1 to TRBJ2-5; the D is unclear. This CDR3 spans 14 amino acids. Germline values: CDR1 SGHRS, CDR2 YFSETQ. Trimming shortened V by 1 base and J by 2 bases, and 9 bases separated the two germline ends. Written as DNA, the CDR3 is TGCGCCAGCAGCTTGTTTGGGGAACAAGAGACCCAGTACTTC. Its protein product is CASSLFGEQETQYF.

This rearrangement joins TRBV2 to TRBJ1-2; no clear D gene. From germline, CDR1 is SNHLY and CDR2 FYNNEI. The CDR3 contains 14 residues. V dropped 2 bases and J dropped 1 base, with 8 bases sitting between them. CDR3 in DNA: TGTGCCAGCAGTGAACTCTGGGATAACTATGGCTACACCTTC. The encoded protein is CASSELWDNYGYTF.